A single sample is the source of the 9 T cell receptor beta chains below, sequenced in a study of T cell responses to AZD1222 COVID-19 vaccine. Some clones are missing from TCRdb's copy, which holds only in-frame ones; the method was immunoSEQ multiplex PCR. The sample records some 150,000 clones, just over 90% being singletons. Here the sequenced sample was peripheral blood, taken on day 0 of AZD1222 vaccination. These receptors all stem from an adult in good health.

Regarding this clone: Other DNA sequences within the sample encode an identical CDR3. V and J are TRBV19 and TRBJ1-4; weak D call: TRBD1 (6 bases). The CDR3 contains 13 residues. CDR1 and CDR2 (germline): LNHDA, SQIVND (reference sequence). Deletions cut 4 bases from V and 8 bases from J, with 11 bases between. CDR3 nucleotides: TGTGCCAGTAGTAATTTCAGGGGAGAAAAACTGTTTTTT. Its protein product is CASSNFRGEKLFF.

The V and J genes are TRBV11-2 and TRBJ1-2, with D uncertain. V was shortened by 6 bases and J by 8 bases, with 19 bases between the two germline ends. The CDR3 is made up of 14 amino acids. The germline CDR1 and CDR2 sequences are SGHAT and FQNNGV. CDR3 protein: CASSQTRAGGGYTF. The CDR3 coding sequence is TGTGCCAGCAGTCAGACGAGGGCGGGAGGAGGCTACACCTTC.

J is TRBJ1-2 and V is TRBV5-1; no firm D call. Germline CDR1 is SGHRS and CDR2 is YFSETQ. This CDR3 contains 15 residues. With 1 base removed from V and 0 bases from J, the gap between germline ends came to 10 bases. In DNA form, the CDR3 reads TGCGCCAGCAGCTTGTGGGTCCGTGCTAACTATGGCTACACCTTC. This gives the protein CASSLWVRANYGYTF.

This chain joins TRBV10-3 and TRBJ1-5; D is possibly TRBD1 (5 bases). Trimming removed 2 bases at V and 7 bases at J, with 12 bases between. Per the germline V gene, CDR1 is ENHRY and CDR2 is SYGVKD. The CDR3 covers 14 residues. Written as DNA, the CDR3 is TGTGCCATCAGTGAGGGCAGGGTGGGACAGCCCCAGCATTTT. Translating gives CAISEGRVGQPQHF.

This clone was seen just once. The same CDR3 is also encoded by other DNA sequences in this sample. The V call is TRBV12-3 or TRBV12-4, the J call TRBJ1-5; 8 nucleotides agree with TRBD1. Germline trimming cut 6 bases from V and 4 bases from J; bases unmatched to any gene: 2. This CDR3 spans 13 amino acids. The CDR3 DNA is TGTGCCAGCAGCCGGGACAGGAATCAGCCCCAGCATTTT. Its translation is CASSRDRNQPQHF.

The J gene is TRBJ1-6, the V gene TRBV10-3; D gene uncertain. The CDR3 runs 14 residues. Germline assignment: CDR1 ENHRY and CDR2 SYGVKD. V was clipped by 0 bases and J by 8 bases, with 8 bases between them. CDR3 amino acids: CAISESNTDSPLHF. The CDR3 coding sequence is TGTGCCATCAGTGAGTCGAATACGGATTCACCCCTCCACTTT.

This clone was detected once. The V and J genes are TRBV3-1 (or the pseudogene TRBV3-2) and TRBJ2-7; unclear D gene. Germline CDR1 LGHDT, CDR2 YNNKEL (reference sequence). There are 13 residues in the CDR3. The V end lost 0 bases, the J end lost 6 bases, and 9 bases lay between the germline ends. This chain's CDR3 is CASSQEWVSEQYF. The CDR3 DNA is TGTGCCAGCAGCCAAGAGTGGGTTTCCGAGCAGTACTTC.

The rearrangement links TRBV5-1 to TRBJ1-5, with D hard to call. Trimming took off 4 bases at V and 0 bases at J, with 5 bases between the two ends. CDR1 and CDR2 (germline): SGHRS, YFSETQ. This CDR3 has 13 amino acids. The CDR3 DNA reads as TGCGCCAGCAGCATGGATAGCAATCAGCCCCAGCATTTT. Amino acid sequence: CASSMDSNQPQHF.

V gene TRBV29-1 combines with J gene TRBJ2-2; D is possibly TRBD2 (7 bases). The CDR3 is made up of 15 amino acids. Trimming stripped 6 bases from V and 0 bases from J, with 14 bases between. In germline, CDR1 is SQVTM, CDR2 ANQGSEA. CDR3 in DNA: TGCAGCGTGGGGGGGCAGATCGCGAACACCGGGGAGCTGTTTTTT. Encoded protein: CSVGGQIANTGELFF.